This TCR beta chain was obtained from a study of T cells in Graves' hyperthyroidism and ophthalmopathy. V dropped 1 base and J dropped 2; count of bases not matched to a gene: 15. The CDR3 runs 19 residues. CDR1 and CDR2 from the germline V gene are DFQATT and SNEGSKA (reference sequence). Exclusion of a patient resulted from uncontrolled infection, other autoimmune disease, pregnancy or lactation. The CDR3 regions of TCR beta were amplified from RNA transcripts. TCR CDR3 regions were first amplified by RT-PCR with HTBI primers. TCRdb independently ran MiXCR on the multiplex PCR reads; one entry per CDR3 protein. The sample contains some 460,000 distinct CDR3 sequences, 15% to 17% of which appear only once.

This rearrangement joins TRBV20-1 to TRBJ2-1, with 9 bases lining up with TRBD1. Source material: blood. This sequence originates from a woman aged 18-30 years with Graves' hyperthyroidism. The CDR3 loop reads CSARGEDRGSGVAYNEQFF. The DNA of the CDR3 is TGCAGTGCTAGAGGGGAGGACAGGGGCTCCGGGGTGGCCTACAATGAGCAGTTCTTC.